Below are 22 T cell receptor beta chains sequenced from a single sample in a study of T cells in Graves' hyperthyroidism and ophthalmopathy. Authors of the study amplified TCR beta CDR3 regions from RNA transcripts. With the HTBI primer set, the TCR CDR3 went through a first round of RT-PCR. TCRdb reanalysed the multiplex PCR reads using MiXCR and keeps one entry per CDR3 protein. The sample lists fewer than 650,000 distinct CDR3 sequences, about 14% occurring once. The sample was blood. Receptor source: a woman aged 18-29 years with Graves' ophthalmopathy.

This clonotype is a singleton in its sample. The chain employs TRBV6-1 and TRBJ2-3, with D tentatively TRBD1 or TRBD2 (5 bases each). Germline V gene data show CDR1 as MNHNS and CDR2 as SASEGT. Trimming shortened V by 8 bases and J by 2 bases, and 26 bases separated the two germline ends. CDR3 size: 18 residues. CDR3 sequence reads: CASELNTYGTAYTDTQYF. CDR3 bases: TGTGCCAGCGAGCTAAATACCTACGGGACGGCATACACAGATACGCAGTATTTT.

There are many counts of this clonotype. The CDR3 is CASSPYSSLSYQETQYF. The CDR3 nucleotides are TGTGCCAGCTCCCCTTATTCCTCTTTATCGTACCAAGAGACCCAGTACTTC. This chain links TRBV28 with TRBJ2-5; D gene ambiguous. CDR3 length: 17 residues. V was trimmed by 8 bases and J by 0 bases, leaving 22 bases between them. The germline V gene has CDR1 MDHEN and CDR2 SYDVKM.

This chain joins TRBV4-2 and TRBJ2-7; TRBD2 matches 13 bases. Germline V CDR1 and CDR2: LGHNA, YNFKEQ. The CDR3 sequence is 18 residues long. Germline trimming cut 4 bases from V and 1 base from J; bases unmatched to any gene: 10. The chain's CDR3 is CASSLQTSGRPLSYEQYF. As DNA, the CDR3 is TGTGCCAGCAGCCTTCAGACTAGCGGGAGGCCCCTGTCCTACGAGCAGTACTTC.

This clonotype was seen ten or more times. CDR3 protein: CAISESSYEQYF. The CDR3 DNA reads TGTGCCATCAGTGAGAGCTCCTACGAGCAGTACTTC. The rearrangement links TRBV10-3 to TRBJ2-7; no reliable D call. The CDR3 has 12 amino acids. With 2 bases removed from V and 0 bases from J, the gap between germline ends came to 2 bases. Germline CDR1 ENHRY, CDR2 SYGVKD.

This clonotype was observed at least ten times. The V and J genes are TRBV11-1 and TRBJ2-6; D is unclear. V was clipped by 0 bases and J by 0 bases, with 9 bases between them. The CDR3 is 17 amino acids. Germline lookup yields CDR1 SGHAT and CDR2 FQDESV (reference sequence). DNA for the CDR3: TGTGCCAGCAGCTTAGCTGACACCGGCTCTGGGGCCAACGTCCTGACTTTC. Its protein product is CASSLADTGSGANVLTF.

J is TRBJ2-7 and V is TRBV18; tentative D call: TRBD2 (6 bases). The CDR3 extends over 16 amino acids. Trimming took off 3 bases at V and 4 bases at J, with 19 bases between the two ends. Per germline, CDR1 KGHSH and CDR2 LQKENI. CDR3 in amino acids: CASSPRRVNSGYEQYF. The CDR3 DNA reads TGTGCCAGCTCACCCCGGCGGGTGAATAGCGGATACGAGCAGTACTTC.

This clonotype was recorded a few times. The chain has TRBV25-1 and TRBJ1-5; 7 nucleotides match TRBD1. The CDR3 is 14 residues long. V shed 3 bases and J 4 bases; nucleotides not matched to a gene: 3. CDR1 is MGHDK, CDR2 SYGVNS, per germline. CDR3 sequence (DNA): TGTGCCAGCAGTGAGGGGGACAGAAATCAGCCCCAGCATTTT. Translation gives CASSEGDRNQPQHF.

This clonotype has ten or more counts. V is TRBV7-8 and J is TRBJ1-6, with TRBD1 matching over 9 bases. The CDR3 loop spans 15 amino acids. The ends lost 3 bases at V and 3 bases at J; junction bases unmatched: 0. From germline, CDR1 is SGHVS and CDR2 FQNEAQ. The CDR3 DNA reads TGTGCCAGCAGCTTGGACAGGGGCTATAATTCACCCCTCCACTTT. Translating it yields CASSLDRGYNSPLHF.

There are many counts of this clonotype. The chain recombines TRBV7-2 with TRBJ2-1; D remains ambiguous. The germline V gene has CDR1 SGHTA and CDR2 FQGNSA. V was cut by 4 bases and J by 7 bases, with 11 bases left in between. This CDR3 has 13 residues. The CDR3 DNA is TGTGCCAGCAGCTCTTCGGTCGGAAATGAGCAGTTCTTC. Its protein product is CASSSSVGNEQFF.

The rearrangement joins TRBV4-1 to TRBJ1-1; D gene unclear. V lost 1 base, J lost 2 bases, and 17 bases lay in between. Germline CDR1 is MGHRA and CDR2 is YSYEKL. The CDR3 length is 17 residues. The CDR3 region has the DNA TGCGCCAGCAGCCAAGTTTGGGCCGCCTCTTTTAACACTGAAGCTTTCTTT. Protein sequence: CASSQVWAASFNTEAFF.

This clonotype was observed at least ten times. The gene calls are TRBV7-2 and TRBJ2-7; maybe TRBD2 (5 bases). The V end was cut by 5 bases, the J end by 5 bases, with 13 bases between. Germline CDR1 and CDR2: SGHTA and FQGNSA. This CDR3 spans 13 amino acids. The CDR3 reads CASSRRGPDEQYF. CDR3 coding DNA: TGTGCCAGCAGCCGACGGGGTCCGGACGAGCAGTACTTC.

At least ten counts were recorded for this clonotype. The gene calls are TRBV13 and TRBJ2-3; D gene ambiguous. The germline CDR1 and CDR2 sequences are PRHDT and FYEKMQ (reference sequence). The CDR3 is made up of 16 amino acids. Trimming took 5 bases from V and 0 from J, leaving 15 bases between them. The CDR3 is CASSHEWASSTDTQYF. The CDR3, as DNA: TGTGCCAGCAGCCACGAATGGGCCTCTAGCACAGATACGCAGTATTTT. Full variable domain (remainder filled in from reference TRBV13 and TRBJ2-3): AAGVIQSPRHLIKEKRETATLKCYPIPRHDTVYWYQQGPGQDPQFLISFYEKMQSDKGSIPDRFSAQQFSDYHSELNMSSLELGDSALYFCASSHEWASSTDTQYFGPGTRLTVL.

This clonotype was observed at least ten times. The chain recombines TRBV5-1 with TRBJ2-7; 8 nucleotides line up with TRBD2. Trimming removed 4 bases from V and 6 bases from J; junction bases left unmatched: 9. Germline CDR1 SGHRS, CDR2 YFSETQ. The CDR3 runs to 14 residues. The CDR3: CASSHASGRREQYF. CDR3 sequence (DNA): TGCGCCAGCAGCCATGCGAGCGGGAGACGCGAGCAGTACTTC.

The chain recombines TRBV4-1 with TRBJ2-7; unclear D gene. Trimming took off 1 base at V and 11 bases at J, with 15 bases between the two ends. The CDR3 extends over 13 amino acids. Germline CDR1 MGHRA, CDR2 YSYEKL. In DNA form, the CDR3 reads TGCGCCAGCAGCCAAGGGTTAGGGCCCCCAGAGTACTTC. Its translation is CASSQGLGPPEYF.

This clonotype was counted between two and nine times. The chain combines TRBV30 with TRBJ1-1; D is possibly TRBD1 (6 bases). Germline V lookup: CDR1 GTSNPN, CDR2 SVGIG (reference sequence). V gave up 2 bases and J gave up 1 base, with 23 bases separating them. The length of the CDR3 is 18 residues. CDR3 sequence: CAWSTLAYRATRNTEAFF. The CDR3 DNA reads as TGTGCCTGGAGTACATTGGCTTACAGGGCCACCCGGAACACTGAAGCTTTCTTT.

The chain couples TRBV27 to TRBJ2-3, with D perhaps TRBD2 (6 bases). There are 18 residues in the CDR3. V was shortened by 6 bases and J by 6 bases, with 28 bases between the two germline ends. The germline V gene encodes CDR1 MNHEY and CDR2 SMNVEV (reference sequence). Written as DNA, the CDR3 is TGTGCCAGCAGCGTAGGTGCGGCTCTCCTGGGGGGAACGGATACGCAGTATTTT. This codes for CASSVGAALLGGTDTQYF.

This clonotype was observed at least ten times. This chain joins TRBV9 and TRBJ2-1; D may be TRBD2 (5 bases). Germline CDR1 and CDR2: SGDLS and YYNGEE. Trimming stripped 0 bases from V and 9 bases from J, with 10 bases between. The CDR3 runs to 13 residues. The CDR3 nucleotides are TGTGCCAGCAGCGTAGCTCCGGGAAGTGAGCAGTTCTTC. This gives the protein CASSVAPGSEQFF.

This clonotype was recorded many times. The V and J genes are TRBV20-1 and TRBJ2-7, with D perhaps TRBD1 or TRBD2 (5 bases each). CDR3 length: 15 amino acids. The germline V and J ends were trimmed by 4 bases and 2 bases, with 18 bases remaining between them. The germline gives CDR1 DFQATT, CDR2 SNEGSKA (reference sequence). The CDR3 DNA reads TGCAGTGCTACCTACCCCGGGGCCTATACCTACGAGCAGTACTTC. Encoded protein: CSATYPGAYTYEQYF.

This clonotype was observed many times. The rearrangement uses TRBV20-1 and TRBJ2-3; 8 positions agree with TRBD2. CDR1 DFQATT and CDR2 SNEGSKA come from the germline V gene (reference sequence). Trimming took 0 bases from V and 4 from J; bases not matched to a gene: 12. The CDR3 extends over 17 amino acids. This chain's CDR3 is CSARDPRGTRGADTQYF. The CDR3 DNA follows: TGCAGTGCTAGAGACCCCCGGGGGACTAGGGGCGCAGATACGCAGTATTTT.

Ten or more counts support this clonotype. The rearrangement joins TRBV20-1 to TRBJ2-7, with a possible D match to TRBD2 (5 bases). The germline CDR1 and CDR2 sequences are DFQATT and SNEGSKA (reference sequence). The CDR3 runs to 15 residues. Between the trimmed V and J ends, which lost 3 bases and 6 bases, there was a span of 21 bases. The CDR3 DNA reads as TGCAGTGCTAGGTTTACGGCTCACCGGGGTCTCGAGCAGTACTTC. Translating gives CSARFTAHRGLEQYF.

This clonotype appeared many times. The genes are TRBV2 and TRBJ2-2; D is uncertain. Germline loops: CDR1 SNHLY, CDR2 FYNNEI. Trimming took 6 bases from V and 1 from J, leaving 3 bases between them. This CDR3 spans 12 amino acids. The DNA for the CDR3 is TGTGCCAGCAGCCAGAACACCGGGGAGCTGTTTTTT. This encodes CASSQNTGELFF.

The gene calls are TRBV30 and TRBJ2-2; no clear D gene. The germline V gene has CDR1 GTSNPN and CDR2 SVGIG (reference sequence). The CDR3 loop spans 11 amino acids. V was clipped by 5 bases and J by 6 bases, with 7 bases between them. The CDR3 DNA reads as TGTGCCTGGGAGATCCCCGGGGAGCTGTTTTTT. Amino acid sequence: CAWEIPGELFF.